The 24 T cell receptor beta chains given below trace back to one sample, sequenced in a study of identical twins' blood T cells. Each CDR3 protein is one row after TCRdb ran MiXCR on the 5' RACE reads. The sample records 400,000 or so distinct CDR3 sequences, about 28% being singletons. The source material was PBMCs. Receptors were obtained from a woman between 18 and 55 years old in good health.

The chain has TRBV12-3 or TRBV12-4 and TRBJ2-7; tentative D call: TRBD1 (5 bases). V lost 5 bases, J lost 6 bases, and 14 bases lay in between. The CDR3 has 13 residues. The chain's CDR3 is CASSTGHSSEQYF. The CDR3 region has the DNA TGTGCCAGCAGTACCGGACATTCGTCCGAGCAGTACTTC.

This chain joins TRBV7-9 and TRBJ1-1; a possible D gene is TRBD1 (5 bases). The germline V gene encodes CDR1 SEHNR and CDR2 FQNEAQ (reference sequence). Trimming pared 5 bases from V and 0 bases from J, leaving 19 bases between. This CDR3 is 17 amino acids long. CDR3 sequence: CASSLPSGTTMNTEAFF. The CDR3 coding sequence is TGTGCCAGCAGCCTACCGTCCGGGACTACTATGAACACTGAAGCTTTCTTT.

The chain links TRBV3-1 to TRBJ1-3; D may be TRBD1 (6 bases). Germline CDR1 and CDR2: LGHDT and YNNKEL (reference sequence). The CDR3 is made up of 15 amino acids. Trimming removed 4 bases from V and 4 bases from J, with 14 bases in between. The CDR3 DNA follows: TGTGCCAGCAGCCTTAAAGGAGGGGGAGGAAACACCATATATTTT. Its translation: CASSLKGGGGNTIYF.

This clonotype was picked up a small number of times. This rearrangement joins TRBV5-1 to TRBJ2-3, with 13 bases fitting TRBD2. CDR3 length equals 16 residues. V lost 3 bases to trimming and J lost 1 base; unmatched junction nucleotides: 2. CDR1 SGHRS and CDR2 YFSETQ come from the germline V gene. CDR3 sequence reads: CASSYGTSGGTDTQYF. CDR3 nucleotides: TGCGCCAGCAGCTATGGGACTAGCGGGGGCACAGATACGCAGTATTTT.

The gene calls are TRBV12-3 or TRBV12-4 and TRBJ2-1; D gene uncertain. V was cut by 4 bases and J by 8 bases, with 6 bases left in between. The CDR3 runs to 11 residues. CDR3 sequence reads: CASSSLHEQFF. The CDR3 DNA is TGTGCCAGCAGTTCCCTCCATGAGCAGTTCTTC.

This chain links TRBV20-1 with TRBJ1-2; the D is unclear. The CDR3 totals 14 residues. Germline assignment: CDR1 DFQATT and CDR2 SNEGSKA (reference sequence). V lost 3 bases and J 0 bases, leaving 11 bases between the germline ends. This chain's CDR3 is CSARRYSANYGYTF. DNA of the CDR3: TGCAGTGCTAGGCGTTACAGCGCTAACTATGGCTACACCTTC.

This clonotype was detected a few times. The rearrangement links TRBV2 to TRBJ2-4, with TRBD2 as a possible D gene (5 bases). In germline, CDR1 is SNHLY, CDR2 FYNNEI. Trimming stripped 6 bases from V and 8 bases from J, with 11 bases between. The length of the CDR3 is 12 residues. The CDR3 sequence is CASRILGDIQYF. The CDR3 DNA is TGTGCCAGCAGAATTCTGGGAGACATTCAGTACTTC.

CDR3 bases: TGTGCCAGCAGTTTCTCCATTCCTCGCTCCTCCTACAATGAGCAGTTCTTC. This encodes CASSFSIPRSSYNEQFF. This chain links TRBV6-5 with TRBJ2-1; D call uncertain. Germline assignment: CDR1 MNHEY and CDR2 SVGAGI. Trimming took 4 bases from V and 0 from J, leaving 16 bases between them. The CDR3 spans 17 residues.

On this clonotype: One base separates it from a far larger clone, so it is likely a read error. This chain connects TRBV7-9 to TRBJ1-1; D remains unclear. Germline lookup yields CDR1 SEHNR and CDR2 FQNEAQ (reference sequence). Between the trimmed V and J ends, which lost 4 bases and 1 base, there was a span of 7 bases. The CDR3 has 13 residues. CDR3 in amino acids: CASSSEGNTEAFF. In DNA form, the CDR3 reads TGTGCCAGCAGCTCAGAGGGGAACACTGAAGCTTTCTTT.

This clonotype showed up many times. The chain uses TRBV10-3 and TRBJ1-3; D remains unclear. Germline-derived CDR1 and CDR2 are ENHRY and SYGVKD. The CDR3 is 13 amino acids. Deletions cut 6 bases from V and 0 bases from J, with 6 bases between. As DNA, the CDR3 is TGTGCCATCAGGGAGGGCTCTGGAAACACCATATATTTT. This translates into CAIREGSGNTIYF.

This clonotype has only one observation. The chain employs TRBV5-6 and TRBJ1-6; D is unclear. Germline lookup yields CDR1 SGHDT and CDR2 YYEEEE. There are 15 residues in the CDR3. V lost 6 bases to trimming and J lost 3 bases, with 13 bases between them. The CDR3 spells CASIKRFVYNSPLHF. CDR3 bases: TGTGCCAGCATTAAGCGGTTCGTCTATAATTCACCCCTCCACTTT.

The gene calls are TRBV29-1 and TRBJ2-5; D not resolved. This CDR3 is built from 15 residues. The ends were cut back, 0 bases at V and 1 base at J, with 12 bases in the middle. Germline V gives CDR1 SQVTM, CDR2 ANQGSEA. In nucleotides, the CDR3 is TGCAGCGTTGAAGATTCGAAGGAGATCCAAGAGACCCAGTACTTC. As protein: CSVEDSKEIQETQYF. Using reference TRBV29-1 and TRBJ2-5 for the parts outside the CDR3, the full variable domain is SAVISQKPSRDICQRGTSLTIQCQVDSQVTMMFWYRQQPGQSLTLIATANQGSEATYESGFVIDKFPISRPNLTFSTLTVSNMSPEDSSIYLCSVEDSKEIQETQYFGPGTRLLVL.

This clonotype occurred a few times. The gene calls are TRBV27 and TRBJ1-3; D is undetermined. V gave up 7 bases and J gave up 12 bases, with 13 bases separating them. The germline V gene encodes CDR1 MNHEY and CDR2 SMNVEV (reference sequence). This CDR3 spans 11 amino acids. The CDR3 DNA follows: TGTGCCAGCAACTATCCCACAAGCATATATTTT. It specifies CASNYPTSIYF.

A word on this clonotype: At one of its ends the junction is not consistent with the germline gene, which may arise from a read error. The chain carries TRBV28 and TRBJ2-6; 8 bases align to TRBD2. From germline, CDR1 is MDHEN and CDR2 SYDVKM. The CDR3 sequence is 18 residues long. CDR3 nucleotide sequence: TGTGCCAGCAACAGGCCTGGACTAGCTGTCTCTGGGGTCAACGTCCTGACTTTC. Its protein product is CASNRPGLAVSGVNVLTF.

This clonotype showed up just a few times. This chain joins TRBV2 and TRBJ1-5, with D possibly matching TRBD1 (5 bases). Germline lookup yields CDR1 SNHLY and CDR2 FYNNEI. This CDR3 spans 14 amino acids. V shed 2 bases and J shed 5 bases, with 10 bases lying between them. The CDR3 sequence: CASSESGAHQPQHF. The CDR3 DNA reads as TGTGCCAGCAGTGAAAGTGGGGCGCATCAGCCCCAGCATTTT.

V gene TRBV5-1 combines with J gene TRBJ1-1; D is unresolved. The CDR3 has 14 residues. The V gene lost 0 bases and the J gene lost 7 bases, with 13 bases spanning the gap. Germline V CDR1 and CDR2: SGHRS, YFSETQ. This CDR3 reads CASSLGGPGGEAFF. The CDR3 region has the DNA TGCGCCAGCAGCTTGGGGGGTCCCGGTGGTGAAGCTTTCTTT.

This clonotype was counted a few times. CDR3: CSGRLNTEAFF. The CDR3 DNA follows: TGCAGCGGTAGACTGAACACTGAAGCTTTCTTT. The V call is TRBV29-1, the J call TRBJ1-1; D uncertain. Germline values: CDR1 SQVTM, CDR2 ANQGSEA. V gave up 7 bases and J gave up 0 bases, with 6 bases separating them. The CDR3 has 11 amino acids.

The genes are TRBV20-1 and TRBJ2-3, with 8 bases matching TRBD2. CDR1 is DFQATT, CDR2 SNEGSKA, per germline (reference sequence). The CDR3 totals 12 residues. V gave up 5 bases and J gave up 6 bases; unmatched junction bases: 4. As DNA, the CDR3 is TGCAGTGCTCCAACGGGGGGGGATACGCAGTATTTT. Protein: CSAPTGGDTQYF.

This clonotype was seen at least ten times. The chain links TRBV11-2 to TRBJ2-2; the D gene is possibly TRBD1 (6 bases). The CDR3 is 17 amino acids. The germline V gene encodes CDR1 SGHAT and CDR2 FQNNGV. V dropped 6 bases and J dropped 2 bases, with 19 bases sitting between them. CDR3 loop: CASRSTGTSLNTGELFF. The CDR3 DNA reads TGTGCCAGCAGATCTACCGGGACATCCCTAAACACCGGGGAGCTGTTTTTT.

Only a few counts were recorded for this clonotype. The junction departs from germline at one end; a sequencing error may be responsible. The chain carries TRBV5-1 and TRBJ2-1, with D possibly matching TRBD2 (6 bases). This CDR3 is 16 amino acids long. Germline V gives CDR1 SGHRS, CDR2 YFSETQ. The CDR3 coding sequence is TGCGCCAGCAGCTTGCTCCTCACTAGCTCCAACAATGAGCAGTTCTTC. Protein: CASSLLLTSSNNEQFF. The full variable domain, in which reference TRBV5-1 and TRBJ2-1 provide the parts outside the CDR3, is KAGVTQTPRYLIKTRGQQVTLSCSPISGHRSVSWYQQTPGQGLQFLFEYFSETQRNKGNFPGRFSGRQFSNSRSEMNVSTLELGDSALYLCASSLLLTSSNNEQFFGPGTRLTVL.

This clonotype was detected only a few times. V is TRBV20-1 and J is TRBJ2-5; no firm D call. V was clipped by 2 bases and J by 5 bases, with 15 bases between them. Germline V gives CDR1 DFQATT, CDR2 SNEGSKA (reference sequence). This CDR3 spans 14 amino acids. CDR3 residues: CSARLRTYGETQYF. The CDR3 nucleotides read TGCAGTGCTAGACTCAGGACCTACGGGGAGACCCAGTACTTC.

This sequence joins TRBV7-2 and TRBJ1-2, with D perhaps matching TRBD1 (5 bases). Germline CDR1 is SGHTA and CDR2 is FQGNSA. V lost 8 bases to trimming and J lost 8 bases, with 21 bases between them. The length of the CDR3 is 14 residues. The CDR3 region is CASGIEGRLSGYTF. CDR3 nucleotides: TGTGCCAGCGGAATTGAGGGGCGTCTTTCGGGCTACACCTTC.

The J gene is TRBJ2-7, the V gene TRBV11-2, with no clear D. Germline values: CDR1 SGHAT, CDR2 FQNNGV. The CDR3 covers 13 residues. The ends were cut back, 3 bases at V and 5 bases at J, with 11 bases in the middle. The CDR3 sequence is CASSLGPQDEQYF. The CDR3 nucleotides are TGTGCCAGCAGCTTGGGCCCTCAGGACGAGCAGTACTTC.

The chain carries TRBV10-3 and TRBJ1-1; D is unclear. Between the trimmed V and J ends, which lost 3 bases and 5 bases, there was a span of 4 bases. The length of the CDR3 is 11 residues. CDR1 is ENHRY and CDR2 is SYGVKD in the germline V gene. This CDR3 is CAISDQTEAFF. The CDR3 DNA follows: TGTGCCATCAGTGATCAAACTGAAGCTTTCTTT.